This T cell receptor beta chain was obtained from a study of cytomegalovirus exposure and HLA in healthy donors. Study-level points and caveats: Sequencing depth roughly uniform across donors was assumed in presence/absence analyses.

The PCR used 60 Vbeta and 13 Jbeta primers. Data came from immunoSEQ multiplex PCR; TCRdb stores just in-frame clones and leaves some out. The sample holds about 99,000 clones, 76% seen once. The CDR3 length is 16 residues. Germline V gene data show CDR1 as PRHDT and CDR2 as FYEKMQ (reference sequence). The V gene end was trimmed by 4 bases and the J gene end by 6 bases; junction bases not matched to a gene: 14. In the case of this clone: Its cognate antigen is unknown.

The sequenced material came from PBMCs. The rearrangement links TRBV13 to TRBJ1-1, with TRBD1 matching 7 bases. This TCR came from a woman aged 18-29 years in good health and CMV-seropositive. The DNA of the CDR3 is TGTGCCAGCAGCTCCCGCCGGACAGGAGGTTCGGCTGAAGCTTTCTTT. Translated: CASSSRRTGGSAEAFF. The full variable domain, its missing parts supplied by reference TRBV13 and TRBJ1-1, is AAGVIQSPRHLIKEKRETATLKCYPIPRHDTVYWYQQGPGQDPQFLISFYEKMQSDKGSIPDRFSAQQFSDYHSELNMSSLELGDSALYFCASSSRRTGGSAEAFFGQGTRLTVV.